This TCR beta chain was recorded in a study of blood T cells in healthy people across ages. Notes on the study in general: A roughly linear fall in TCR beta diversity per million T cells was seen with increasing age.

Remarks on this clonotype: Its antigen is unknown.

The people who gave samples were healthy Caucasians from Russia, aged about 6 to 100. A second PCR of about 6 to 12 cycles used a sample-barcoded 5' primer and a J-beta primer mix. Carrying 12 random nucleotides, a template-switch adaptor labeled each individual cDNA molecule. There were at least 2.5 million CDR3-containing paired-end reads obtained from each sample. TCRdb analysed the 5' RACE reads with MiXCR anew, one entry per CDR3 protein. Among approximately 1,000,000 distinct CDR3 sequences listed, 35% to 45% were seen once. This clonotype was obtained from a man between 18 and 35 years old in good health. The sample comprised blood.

The CDR3 nucleotides are TGTGCCAGCAGCCCCAGTCATGAGGGGCCCGGCACTGAAGCTTTCTTT. Translating gives CASSPSHEGPGTEAFF. This rearrangement joins TRBV7-3 to TRBJ1-1, with a tentative D call TRBD1 (5 bases). The V gene lost 5 bases and the J gene lost 4 bases, with 20 bases spanning the gap. The CDR3 sequence is 16 residues long. The V gene's germline CDR1 is SGHTA and CDR2 FQGTGA.